The 21 T cell receptor beta chains below come from one sample, sequenced in a study of T-cell reconstitution after alpha-beta-depleted transplantation in children. TCRbeta library construction was performed incorporating unique molecular identifiers. TCRdb reprocessed the PCR reads via MiXCR and lists one record per CDR3 protein. The sample consists of about 110,000 distinct CDR3 sequences, about 6.4% of them appearing once. The sample consisted of PBMCs, mostly from graft donor cells, taken 360 days after TCRalphabeta/CD19-depleted stem cell transplant. The source is a male patient under 10 years old who had a stem cell transplant for acute lymphoblastic leukemia, so the T cells may come from the graft donor.

The J gene is TRBJ2-2, the V gene TRBV28; 7 bases are a match to TRBD1. The germline CDR1 and CDR2 sequences are MDHEN and SYDVKM. This CDR3 spans 15 amino acids. J was trimmed by 5 bases and V by 3 bases; bases with no gene match: 6. The CDR3 protein is CASSFWSGGTGELFF. The CDR3 DNA reads TGTGCCAGCAGTTTTTGGTCAGGGGGTACCGGGGAGCTGTTTTTT.

This clonotype was observed a few times. J is TRBJ2-1 and V is TRBV7-2; 14 bases agree with TRBD2. In germline, CDR1 is SGHTA, CDR2 FQGNSA. The ends lost 4 bases at V and 15 bases at J; junction bases unmatched: 8. The CDR3 is 14 residues long. CDR3 in DNA: TGTGCCAGCAGCTCGGGACTAGCGGGGGCCCCAAGGTTCTTC. Its translation is CASSSGLAGAPRFF.

The chain recombines TRBV25-1 with TRBJ2-5; TRBD1 agrees at 9 bases. Per germline, CDR1 MGHDK and CDR2 SYGVNS. J gave up 5 bases and V 2 bases, and 3 bases lay outside the gene matches. CDR3 length: 14 residues. CDR3 DNA sequence: TGTGCCAGCAGTGAAGGGACAGGGAGGGAGACCCAGTACTTC. Protein: CASSEGTGRETQYF.

This clonotype was found many times. V usage is TRBV7-8 and J usage is TRBJ2-7, with D perhaps matching TRBD1 or TRBD2 (7 bases each). Trimming removed 2 bases from V and 1 base from J, with 15 bases in between. The V gene's germline CDR1 is SGHVS and CDR2 FQNEAQ. The CDR3 runs 16 residues. The CDR3 loop is CASSLKRDSGSYEQYF. The DNA of the CDR3 is TGTGCCAGCAGCTTAAAGCGGGACAGTGGTTCCTACGAGCAGTACTTC.

Ten or more counts support this clonotype. This chain connects TRBV6-5 to TRBJ2-7, with D possibly TRBD1 on 5 matching bases. CDR3 length: 16 residues. Per the germline V gene, CDR1 is MNHEY and CDR2 is SVGAGI. The V gene lost 3 bases and the J gene lost 0 bases, with 15 bases spanning the gap. CDR3 loop: CASSYFRAASSYEQYF. The CDR3 coding sequence is TGTGCCAGCAGTTATTTCAGGGCGGCCTCCTCCTACGAGCAGTACTTC.

This clonotype has a handful of counts. The chain links TRBV7-9 to TRBJ1-1; the D gene is possibly TRBD1 (6 bases). The CDR3 contains 13 residues. Trimming pared 3 bases from V and 4 bases from J, leaving 9 bases between. Germline V gene sequence: CDR1 SEHNR, CDR2 FQNEAQ (reference sequence). The CDR3 DNA sequence: TGTGCCAGCAGCTTTAGGGGGATCACTGAAGCTTTCTTT. Translated: CASSFRGITEAFF.

This clonotype was observed many times. The genes are TRBV6-1 and TRBJ2-1; 11 bases fit TRBD2. The CDR3 has 15 amino acids. Germline V gene sequence: CDR1 MNHNS, CDR2 SASEGT. V lost 5 bases to trimming and J lost 4 bases; unmatched junction nucleotides: 4. In DNA, the CDR3 is TGTGCCAGCAGTCCTAGCGGGAGGTCTTACAATGAGCAGTTCTTC. As protein: CASSPSGRSYNEQFF.

This clonotype was seen repeatedly, ten times or more. The chain joins TRBV7-9 to TRBJ1-2; 7 nucleotides line up with TRBD1. V was pared by 5 bases and J by 4 bases, with 10 bases of the junction left unmatched. CDR3 length: 15 amino acids. CDR1 is SEHNR, CDR2 FQNEAQ, per germline (reference sequence). As DNA, the CDR3 is TGTGCCAGCAGCCTCGGCGCCGGGACAGCCTATGGCTACACCTTC. Translation gives CASSLGAGTAYGYTF.

This clonotype has a count of ten or more. The chain links TRBV9 to TRBJ2-1, with TRBD2 matching over 11 bases. J was trimmed by 4 bases and V by 2 bases; bases with no gene match: 8. Germline CDR1 SGDLS, CDR2 YYNGEE. The CDR3 covers 17 residues. As DNA, the CDR3 is TGTGCCAGCAGCGTGTCCGGGACTAGCGGAGAGTACAATGAGCAGTTCTTC. Its protein is CASSVSGTSGEYNEQFF.

This clonotype was found a few times. This rearrangement joins TRBV6-2 or TRBV6-3 to TRBJ2-1; 9 nucleotides line up with TRBD2. The trim removed 2 bases at V and 6 bases at J, leaving 8 bases unmatched. The CDR3 extends over 16 amino acids. Germline lookup yields CDR1 MNHEY and CDR2 SVGEGT. This CDR3 is CASSYRREGLTNEQFF. The CDR3 DNA is TGTGCCAGCAGTTACCGGCGGGAGGGCCTAACCAATGAGCAGTTCTTC.

The chain employs TRBV6-2 or TRBV6-3 and TRBJ1-6, with a weak D call TRBD1 (6 bases). The CDR3 loop spans 14 amino acids. V was pared by 7 bases and J by 4 bases, with 11 bases between. CDR1 and CDR2 (germline): MNHEY, SVGEGT. CDR3 region: CASTRTAYNSPLHF. DNA of the CDR3: TGTGCCAGCACCCGGACAGCATATAATTCACCCCTCCACTTT.

This sequence joins TRBV6-2 or TRBV6-3 and TRBJ1-5, with D possibly TRBD1 on 5 matching bases. The CDR3 extends over 16 amino acids. V was pared by 3 bases and J by 7 bases, with 19 bases between. CDR1 MNHEY and CDR2 SVGEGT come from the germline V gene. The chain's CDR3 is CASSYWGTGLNQPQHF. Here the CDR3 DNA reads TGTGCCAGCAGTTATTGGGGGACGGGGCTTAACCAGCCCCAGCATTTT.

At least ten counts were recorded for this clonotype. The V call is TRBV9, the J call TRBJ1-3; no reliable D call. The CDR3 covers 18 residues. V was cut by 0 bases and J by 1 base, with 17 bases left in between. Germline V gene data show CDR1 as SGDLS and CDR2 as YYNGEE. The CDR3 is CASSVEGLAGRSGNTIYF. The CDR3 nucleotides are TGTGCCAGCAGCGTAGAAGGGCTCGCTGGCAGGTCTGGAAACACCATATATTTT.

The table lists this clonotype with many counts. The chain has TRBV29-1 and TRBJ1-1; 8 bases are a match to TRBD1. The CDR3 has 14 residues. Germline V gene sequence: CDR1 SQVTM, CDR2 ANQGSEA. The V gene end was trimmed by 6 bases and the J gene end by 1 base; junction bases not matched to a gene: 7. CDR3 coding DNA: TGCAGCGTCCAGGGGGCGAGAGGGAACACTGAAGCTTTCTTT. Amino acid sequence: CSVQGARGNTEAFF. The entire variable domain, with the rest obtained from reference TRBV29-1 and TRBJ1-1, is as follows: SAVISQKPSRDICQRGTSLTIQCQVDSQVTMMFWYRQQPGQSLTLIATANQGSEATYESGFVIDKFPISRPNLTFSTLTVSNMSPEDSSIYLCSVQGARGNTEAFFGQGTRLTVV.

This clonotype was recorded many times. The chain is built from TRBV29-1 and TRBJ2-1, with D unclear. Per the germline V gene, CDR1 is SQVTM and CDR2 is ANQGSEA. The CDR3 is 9 amino acids. Trimming stripped 3 bases from V and 8 bases from J, with 2 bases between. This CDR3 is CSVEDEQFF. Here the CDR3 DNA reads TGCAGCGTTGAGGATGAGCAGTTCTTC.

This clonotype was observed many times. The chain links TRBV7-8 to TRBJ2-5; the match to TRBD2 covers 11 bases. The CDR3 is 18 amino acids. The J segment lost 7 bases and the V segment lost 1 base, leaving 14 bases of the junction unmatched. Germline V gene data show CDR1 as SGHVS and CDR2 as FQNEAQ. CDR3 sequence: CASSLGRTSGQRSLTQYF. CDR3 sequence (DNA): TGTGCCAGCAGCTTAGGGCGGACTAGCGGGCAACGATCACTGACCCAGTACTTC.

This clonotype was detected ten times or more. The genes are TRBV9 and TRBJ2-6; D remains unclear. Trimming cost V 0 bases and J 0 bases, with 7 bases left between them. Looked up from germline, CDR1 is SGDLS and CDR2 is YYNGEE. This CDR3 comprises 16 residues. DNA for the CDR3: TGTGCCAGCAGCGTAGTAGGCAGCTCTGGGGCCAACGTCCTGACTTTC. It translates to CASSVVGSSGANVLTF.

This clonotype has more than one count but fewer than ten. This sequence joins TRBV30 and TRBJ2-3, with 8 bases fitting TRBD2. Germline CDR1 reads GTSNPN; CDR2 reads SVGIG (reference sequence). This CDR3 region has 19 residues. Losses at the gene ends were 0 bases for V and 0 bases for J; bases not matched to a gene: 14. CDR3 amino acids: CAWSVLIGSSGSSTDTQYF. The CDR3 DNA is TGTGCCTGGAGTGTACTAATTGGTTCCAGCGGGAGCAGCACAGATACGCAGTATTTT.

This clonotype was counted at least ten times. The chain combines TRBV10-3 with TRBJ1-3; D possibly corresponds to TRBD1 (5 bases). Germline CDR1 is ENHRY and CDR2 is SYGVKD. This CDR3 has 17 amino acids. V was cut by 4 bases and J by 6 bases, with 22 bases left in between. In DNA, the CDR3 is TGTGCCATCAGTGGGGCCAAGGGTCGACAGAGGGAAAACACCATATATTTT. Residues: CAISGAKGRQRENTIYF.

This clonotype was found many times. The rearrangement links TRBV5-1 to TRBJ1-1; D perhaps matches TRBD1 (6 bases). CDR1 and CDR2 (germline): SGHRS, YFSETQ. The germline V and J ends were trimmed by 3 bases and 1 base, with 10 bases remaining between them. This CDR3 is built from 14 residues. The CDR3 sequence is CASSWGAPNTEAFF. Written as DNA, the CDR3 is TGCGCCAGCAGCTGGGGGGCGCCGAACACTGAAGCTTTCTTT.

Many counts were recorded for this clonotype. The rearrangement uses TRBV28 and TRBJ2-7; 10 bases fit TRBD1. Germline V gene lookup returns CDR1 MDHEN and CDR2 SYDVKM. V was pared by 2 bases and J by 3 bases, with 4 bases of the junction left unmatched. The CDR3 has 15 amino acids. The CDR3: CASSLNRDRGYEQYF. The DNA for the CDR3 is TGTGCCAGCAGTTTAAATCGGGACAGGGGCTACGAGCAGTACTTC.